Listed here are 32 T cell receptor beta chains from one sample, sequenced in a study of T cell responses to AZD1222 COVID-19 vaccine. Clones were read by immunoSEQ multiplex PCR, and TCRdb kept only the in-frame ones, dropping some. Of around 140,000 clones in the sample, approximately 91% were seen once. The input for sequencing was peripheral blood, taken 28 days after the second dose of the MenACWY control vaccine. These receptors all come from an adult who received the MenACWY meningococcal vaccine as a control.

The rearrangement joins TRBV18 to TRBJ2-7, with unresolved D. The CDR3 sequence is 13 residues long. The V gene's germline CDR1 is KGHSH and CDR2 LQKENI. Between the trimmed V and J ends, which lost 6 bases and 9 bases, there was a span of 18 bases. DNA of the CDR3: TGTGCCAGCTCCCATCGCGACACCGCCGGGCAGTACTTC. It specifies CASSHRDTAGQYF.

The V call is TRBV6-6, the J call TRBJ2-3, with 11 positions matching TRBD2. The V and J ends lost 5 bases and 2 bases, in that order; junction bases with no gene match: 6. This CDR3 is built from 16 residues. Germline CDR1 reads MNHNY; CDR2 reads SVGAGI (reference sequence). In DNA, the CDR3 is TGTGCCAGCAGTCGACTAGCGGGGAAGTTCACAGATACGCAGTATTTT. Its translation: CASSRLAGKFTDTQYF.

The V call is TRBV6-1, the J call TRBJ1-1; D unclear. There are 13 residues in the CDR3. Germline values: CDR1 MNHNS, CDR2 SASEGT. Trimming removed 3 bases at V and 1 base at J, with 6 bases between. In DNA, the CDR3 is TGTGCCAGCAGTGATCAACCGAACACTGAAGCTTTCTTT. The encoded protein is CASSDQPNTEAFF.

The V call is TRBV9, the J call TRBJ1-1; D is ambiguous. CDR1 is SGDLS, CDR2 YYNGEE, per germline. The CDR3 sequence is 14 residues long. V shed 3 bases and J shed 0 bases, with 9 bases lying between them. In DNA form, the CDR3 reads TGTGCCAGCAGCGCAGCCGGAATGAACACTGAAGCTTTCTTT. Its translation is CASSAAGMNTEAFF.

V and J are TRBV5-1 and TRBJ2-2; 8 bases line up with TRBD1. V lost 10 bases to trimming and J lost 2 bases; unmatched junction nucleotides: 13. Germline V gives CDR1 SGHRS, CDR2 YFSETQ. The CDR3 contains 16 residues. CDR3 coding DNA: TGCGCCGCCAGCTCGGAGACAGGGGTTAACACCGGGGAGCTGTTTTTT. This codes for CAASSETGVNTGELFF. The variable domain in full, completed from reference TRBV5-1 and TRBJ2-2, reads KAGVTQTPRYLIKTRGQQVTLSCSPISGHRSVSWYQQTPGQGLQFLFEYFSETQRNKGNFPGRFSGRQFSNSRSEMNVSTLELGDSALYLCAASSETGVNTGELFFGEGSRLTVL.

This chain joins TRBV20-1 and TRBJ1-5, with D perhaps matching TRBD1 (5 bases). The CDR3 is 15 residues long. In germline, CDR1 is DFQATT, CDR2 SNEGSKA (reference sequence). V dropped 3 bases and J dropped 2 bases, with 14 bases sitting between them. The CDR3 nucleotides read TGCAGTGCTAGTGAGGGGATGGAGGGCAATCAGCCCCAGCATTTT. It specifies CSASEGMEGNQPQHF.

This chain uses TRBV5-5 with TRBJ2-7; 7 bases are shared with TRBD2. The CDR3 totals 13 residues. Germline loops: CDR1 SGHKS, CDR2 YYEKEE (reference sequence). The junction had 7 bases not matched to a gene; V was cut back by 7 bases and J by 3 bases. The CDR3 region is CASERLADYEQYF. DNA for the CDR3: TGTGCCAGCGAGAGGCTAGCGGACTACGAGCAGTACTTC.

The chain carries TRBV28 and TRBJ1-1, with D possibly matching TRBD1 (5 bases). Between the trimmed V and J ends, which lost 6 bases and 1 base, there was a span of 9 bases. CDR1 is MDHEN and CDR2 is SYDVKM in the germline V gene. This CDR3 has 13 residues. CDR3 in amino acids: CASRVDRNTEAFF. The CDR3 DNA reads as TGTGCCAGCAGAGTAGACAGGAACACTGAAGCTTTCTTT. Full variable domain (missing parts from reference TRBV28 and TRBJ1-1): DVKVTQSSRYLVKRTGEKVFLECVQDMDHENMFWYRQDPGLGLRLIYFSYDVKMKEKGDIPEGYSVSREKKERFSLILESASTNQTSMYLCASRVDRNTEAFFGQGTRLTVV.

The chain uses TRBV25-1 and TRBJ1-2, with a tentative D call TRBD1 (5 bases). This CDR3 spans 13 amino acids. Germline CDR1 reads MGHDK; CDR2 reads SYGVNS. Trimming took off 3 bases at V and 5 bases at J, with 10 bases between the two ends. The CDR3 loop is CASSEGQQYGYTF. DNA for the CDR3: TGTGCCAGCAGTGAGGGGCAGCAGTATGGCTACACCTTC.

This rearrangement joins TRBV28 to TRBJ1-2, with D tentatively TRBD1 (6 bases). Trimming shortened V by 5 bases and J by 4 bases, and 17 bases separated the two germline ends. Germline V gene sequence: CDR1 MDHEN, CDR2 SYDVKM. This CDR3 contains 15 residues. The CDR3 DNA follows: TGTGCCAGCAGTCCGCAGGGGCCCGGGGGCTATGGCTACACCTTC. Encoded protein: CASSPQGPGGYGYTF.

The count of this clone is one. The chain couples TRBV4-1 to TRBJ1-4; D is unclear. V was shortened by 4 bases and J by 8 bases, with 11 bases between the two germline ends. CDR3 length equals 13 residues. CDR1 is MGHRA and CDR2 is YSYEKL in the germline V gene. As DNA, the CDR3 is TGCGCCAGCAGCCGCATGATAGAGGAAAAACTGTTTTTT. It is translated as CASSRMIEEKLFF.

V gene TRBV5-1 combines with J gene TRBJ2-3; D not certain. The germline V and J ends were trimmed by 4 bases and 2 bases, with 14 bases remaining between them. The CDR3 is made up of 15 amino acids. Germline loops: CDR1 SGHRS, CDR2 YFSETQ. The CDR3, as DNA: TGCGCCAGCAGCCCCCGCAGCGCCACCACAGATACGCAGTATTTT. Translation: CASSPRSATTDTQYF.

V gene TRBV5-1 combines with J gene TRBJ2-1; 9 bases line up with TRBD2. Germline-derived CDR1 and CDR2 are SGHRS and YFSETQ. The CDR3 sequence is 16 residues long. V dropped 3 bases and J dropped 5; count of bases not matched to a gene: 9. The CDR3 protein is CASSSNVASGNNEQFF. Here the CDR3 DNA reads TGCGCCAGCAGCTCCAACGTCGCTAGCGGGAACAATGAGCAGTTCTTC.

The chain links TRBV18 to TRBJ1-1, with TRBD1 identical over 7 bases. This CDR3 region has 16 residues. Per germline, CDR1 KGHSH and CDR2 LQKENI. The junction had 8 bases not matched to a gene; V was cut back by 3 bases and J by 1 base. CDR3 in amino acids: CASSPRGGAGNTEAFF. The CDR3 DNA is TGTGCCAGCTCACCCAGAGGGGGCGCCGGGAACACTGAAGCTTTCTTT.

The genes are TRBV28 and TRBJ1-1; 7 bases are shared with TRBD1. Germline CDR1 and CDR2: MDHEN and SYDVKM. The CDR3 extends over 21 amino acids. The trim removed 6 bases at V and 0 bases at J, leaving 25 bases unmatched. The CDR3 DNA reads as TGTGCCAGCAGCCCGGACATCTACCACCCAAACAGGGGACCTATGAACACTGAAGCTTTCTTT. It yields the protein CASSPDIYHPNRGPMNTEAFF.

The rearrangement links TRBV27 to TRBJ1-5; 7 bases are shared with TRBD1. Germline V lookup: CDR1 MNHEY, CDR2 SMNVEV (reference sequence). CDR3 length: 15 amino acids. V shed 6 bases and J 4 bases; nucleotides not matched to a gene: 9. CDR3 nucleotides: TGTGCCAGCAGGGGGGGACAGTTTGATAATCAGCCCCAGCATTTT. It yields the protein CASRGGQFDNQPQHF.

This chain uses TRBV18 with TRBJ1-2; D is unclear. Germline CDR1 KGHSH, CDR2 LQKENI. V was pared by 3 bases and J by 6 bases, with 8 bases between. The CDR3 has 12 amino acids. The CDR3 sequence is CASSPGGDGYTF. Written as DNA, the CDR3 is TGTGCCAGCTCACCGGGCGGCGATGGCTACACCTTC. The whole variable domain, filled in from reference TRBV18 and TRBJ1-2, reads NAGVMQNPRHLVRRRGQEARLRCSPMKGHSHVYWYRQLPEEGLKFMVYLQKENIIDESGMPKERFSAEFPKEGPSILRIQQVVRGDSAAYFCASSPGGDGYTFGSGTRLTVV.

The chain is built from TRBV7-3 and TRBJ2-7; 9 nucleotides agree with TRBD1. The V and J ends lost 0 bases and 4 bases, in that order; junction bases with no gene match: 1. CDR3 length: 14 residues. In germline, CDR1 is SGHTA, CDR2 FQGTGA. CDR3 nucleotides: TGTGCCAGCAGCTTAACGGGACAGGGATACGAGCAGTACTTC. Its protein product is CASSLTGQGYEQYF. Supplemented by reference TRBV7-3 and TRBJ2-7, the full variable domain reads GAGVSQTPSNKVTEKGKYVELRCDPISGHTALYWYRQSLGQGPEFLIYFQGTGAADDSGLPNDRFFAVRPEGSVSTLKIQRTERGDSAVYLCASSLTGQGYEQYFGPGTRLTVT.

The chain carries TRBV29-1 and TRBJ1-1, with D perhaps matching TRBD1 (6 bases). CDR3 length equals 13 residues. The V end was cut by 6 bases, the J end by 3 bases, with 14 bases between. The germline V gene encodes CDR1 SQVTM and CDR2 ANQGSEA. CDR3 DNA sequence: TGCAGCGTAGTCACAGGGTGGGACACTGAAGCTTTCTTT. Amino acids: CSVVTGWDTEAFF.

The V gene is TRBV18, the J gene TRBJ2-7, with a weak D call TRBD2 (6 bases). V was trimmed by 5 bases and J by 0 bases, leaving 14 bases between them. The CDR3 has 15 amino acids. Germline V gives CDR1 KGHSH, CDR2 LQKENI. The CDR3 nucleotides are TGTGCCAGCTCAAGGGAGGCCGGGAGCTCCTACGAGCAGTACTTC. It yields the protein CASSREAGSSYEQYF.

The chain links TRBV2 to TRBJ2-7; D gene unclear. Germline assignment: CDR1 SNHLY and CDR2 FYNNEI. The length of the CDR3 is 14 residues. V gave up 3 bases and J gave up 2 bases, with 11 bases separating them. The CDR3 loop reads CASSDSRFTYEQYF. The CDR3, as DNA: TGTGCCAGCAGTGACTCTCGTTTTACCTACGAGCAGTACTTC.

This chain connects TRBV5-1 to TRBJ2-7, with TRBD1 as a possible D gene (5 bases). The CDR3 has 14 residues. Trimming left V 1 base short and J 7 bases short, with 15 bases between. The germline gives CDR1 SGHRS, CDR2 YFSETQ. For the CDR3, the DNA is TGCGCCAGCAGCTTGTACAGGTCCCCAGGGGAGCAGTACTTC. Translating gives CASSLYRSPGEQYF.

The rearrangement uses TRBV6-5 and TRBJ1-2, with 7 bases aligning to TRBD1. The CDR3 is made up of 15 amino acids. The germline gives CDR1 MNHEY, CDR2 SVGAGI. Unmatched junction bases numbered 15, after V lost 6 bases and J lost 8 bases. CDR3 amino acids: CASSPLDRARKGYTF. In nucleotides, the CDR3 is TGTGCCAGCAGCCCCCTTGACAGGGCCCGCAAAGGCTACACCTTC.

The CDR3 DNA is TGTGCCAGCAGCTCGGTCAGGGTGGGGGAAAAACTGTTTTTT. Translated, it gives CASSSVRVGEKLFF. The chain carries TRBV7-2 and TRBJ1-4, with a possible D match to TRBD1 (5 bases). Trimming took off 4 bases at V and 8 bases at J, with 14 bases between the two ends. Germline CDR1 is SGHTA and CDR2 is FQGNSA. The CDR3 extends over 14 amino acids.

The table lists this clone with a few counts. This rearrangement joins TRBV25-1 to TRBJ2-2; 7 bases match TRBD2. The CDR3 extends over 15 amino acids. With 4 bases clipped from V and 1 base from J, the junction kept 3 bases outside the gene matches. The V gene's germline CDR1 is MGHDK and CDR2 SYGVNS. CDR3 amino acids: CASSVIAGNTGELFF. In DNA form, the CDR3 reads TGTGCCAGCAGTGTGATAGCGGGGAACACCGGGGAGCTGTTTTTT.

This clone has only one observation. This sequence joins TRBV7-3 and TRBJ2-7; tentatively, D is TRBD2 (6 bases). Germline V gene sequence: CDR1 SGHTA, CDR2 FQGTGA. CDR3 length: 13 residues. Trimming removed 1 base at V and 10 bases at J, with 14 bases between. The CDR3 DNA sequence: TGTGCCAGCAGCTTAAGCGGCGGGACCTTCCAGTACTTC. Amino acid sequence: CASSLSGGTFQYF.

The chain joins TRBV9 to TRBJ1-2; 7 nucleotides match TRBD1. Looked up from germline, CDR1 is SGDLS and CDR2 is YYNGEE. This CDR3 contains 15 residues. Germline trimming cut 4 bases from V and 3 bases from J; bases unmatched to any gene: 9. CDR3: CASSPRQGSDYGYTF. The CDR3 bases are TGTGCCAGCAGCCCGCGACAGGGAAGCGACTATGGCTACACCTTC.

The chain recombines TRBV7-3 with TRBJ1-2; unclear D gene. There are 12 residues in the CDR3. Germline assignment: CDR1 SGHTA and CDR2 FQGTGA. V lost 5 bases and J lost 0, with 4 bases in between. DNA for the CDR3: TGTGCCAGCAGCCCGTCTAACTATGGCTACACCTTC. It encodes CASSPSNYGYTF.

The chain employs TRBV20-1 and TRBJ1-5, with 9 bases that match TRBD1. The trim removed 3 bases at V and 11 bases at J, leaving 11 bases unmatched. CDR3 length: 14 residues. The germline V gene has CDR1 DFQATT and CDR2 SNEGSKA (reference sequence). The CDR3 reads CSASWDRVGRTQHF. The CDR3 DNA reads as TGCAGTGCTAGTTGGGACAGGGTGGGTAGGACCCAGCATTTT.

The V gene is TRBV4-3, the J gene TRBJ2-2; the D gene could be TRBD1 or TRBD2 (7 bases each). The V end lost 0 bases, the J end lost 5 bases, and 19 bases lay between the germline ends. Germline assignment: CDR1 LGHNA and CDR2 YSLEER. The CDR3 consists of 18 residues. The CDR3 is CASSQDRREGAGTGELFF. CDR3 DNA: TGCGCCAGCAGCCAAGACAGGAGGGAGGGGGCTGGGACCGGGGAGCTGTTTTTT.

This chain connects TRBV7-9 to TRBJ1-2; perhaps TRBD1 as D (5 bases). From germline, CDR1 is SEHNR and CDR2 FQNEAQ (reference sequence). The V and J ends lost 2 bases and 4 bases respectively, with 11 bases between them. This CDR3 is 14 amino acids long. The CDR3 reads CASSLLQGGYGYTF. The CDR3 nucleotides are TGTGCCAGCAGCTTACTGCAGGGAGGCTATGGCTACACCTTC.

The chain employs TRBV18 and TRBJ1-2, with TRBD1 identical over 7 bases. V shed 3 bases and J 7 bases; nucleotides not matched to a gene: 8. The germline CDR1 and CDR2 sequences are KGHSH and LQKENI. The CDR3 consists of 14 residues. In DNA, the CDR3 is TGTGCCAGCTCACCCGCCGACAGGGTTGGTGGCTACACCTTC. This translates into CASSPADRVGGYTF.